The clone carrying this T cell receptor beta chain was observed a handful of times. The target antigen is unknown. The sample belongs to a study of T cell repertoires in cytomegalovirus infection. General study results and limits: There were carriers of CMV plus the relevant HLA, and cumulative public TCR beta family frequency identified them. HLA-C-restricted CMV clonotypes gave the most frequent clonotype in two of eight donors.

A single record per CDR3 protein comes from TCRdb applying MiXCR to the reads. The sample comprises 400,000 or so distinct CDR3 sequences, 15% to 20% of which are singletons, and 8.5% to 10% rests with the top ten. Trimming removed 8 bases from V and 10 bases from J, with 12 bases in between. The germline gives CDR1 SEHNR, CDR2 FQNEAQ (reference sequence). The CDR3 is made up of 12 amino acids. The sample was PBMCs. The receptor was isolated from a human donor in good health (CMV status not recorded). Some clones in this sample may be carry-over from other donors' samples. The V call is TRBV7-9, the J call TRBJ1-6; no reliable D call. This CDR3 reads CASATSGSPLHF. The CDR3 nucleotides read TGTGCCAGCGCCACTTCGGGGTCACCCCTCCACTTT.